The next 14 T cell receptor beta chains were all read from a single sample in a study of CD4 T cells in relation to SARS-CoV-2 and coronaviruses. Some clones are missing from TCRdb's copy, which holds only in-frame ones; the method was immunoSEQ multiplex PCR. The data hold about 41,000 clones, with under 90% observed a single time. These TCRs' antigens remain unknown. Sequencing was carried out using naive CD4+ T cells from PBMCs, cultured in vitro. Regarding subset: naive CD4+ T cells isolated by negative enrichment. The receptor set was obtained from an adult with COVID-19.

This clone was detected only once. Here the CDR3 reads CASSWSPELEAFF. The CDR3 DNA follows: TGTGCCAGCAGTTGGTCCCCCGAGTTGGAAGCTTTCTTT. The chain is built from TRBV7-3 and TRBJ1-1; D remains ambiguous. Germline values: CDR1 SGHTA, CDR2 FQGTGA. There are 13 residues in the CDR3. V shed 6 bases and J shed 8 bases, with 16 bases lying between them.

The chain employs TRBV5-1 and TRBJ2-1, with D possibly TRBD1 on 6 matching bases. The CDR3 runs to 12 residues. V dropped 5 bases and J dropped 6 bases, with 9 bases sitting between them. Germline lookup yields CDR1 SGHRS and CDR2 YFSETQ. CDR3 coding DNA: TGCGCCAGCAGTCCGGACAGCAATGAGCAGTTCTTC. Residues: CASSPDSNEQFF.

The chain employs TRBV18 and TRBJ2-1; 7 positions agree with TRBD1. The CDR3 runs 13 residues. Germline V gene lookup returns CDR1 KGHSH and CDR2 LQKENI. The trim removed 3 bases at V and 4 bases at J, leaving 0 bases unmatched. The CDR3 loop is CASSPGQYNEQFF. CDR3 nucleotide sequence: TGTGCCAGCTCACCGGGACAGTACAATGAGCAGTTCTTC.

V and J are TRBV5-4 and TRBJ2-1, with 10 bases lining up with TRBD2. Germline CDR1 is SGHNT and CDR2 is YYREEE (reference sequence). J lost 9 bases, V lost 4 bases, and 10 bases had no gene match. The CDR3 is 15 amino acids. CDR3 region: CASSASAGGPSEQFF. The CDR3 bases are TGTGCCAGCAGCGCATCAGCGGGAGGGCCCAGTGAGCAGTTCTTC.

The V call is TRBV7-2, the J call TRBJ2-7; 13 bases are a match to TRBD2. CDR3 length: 15 residues. Looked up from germline, CDR1 is SGHTA and CDR2 is FQGNSA. V trimming: 4 bases; J trimming: 3 bases; junction bases outside the gene matches: 3. The CDR3 region is CASSYGTSGIYEQYF. CDR3 bases: TGTGCCAGCAGCTACGGGACTAGCGGGATCTACGAGCAGTACTTC.

This chain links TRBV5-4 with TRBJ2-7; 11 nucleotides match TRBD1. Germline V gives CDR1 SGHNT, CDR2 YYREEE (reference sequence). Unmatched junction bases numbered 2, after V lost 0 bases and J lost 3 bases. This CDR3 comprises 15 residues. The CDR3 DNA reads TGTGCCAGCAGCTTGGGGGGGACAGGGGGCTACGAGCAGTACTTC. It specifies CASSLGGTGGYEQYF.

The J gene is TRBJ2-1, the V gene TRBV3-1 (or the pseudogene TRBV3-2); 7 bases are shared with TRBD2. The junction had 3 bases not matched to a gene; V was cut back by 1 base and J by 3 bases. CDR3 size: 15 residues. Germline CDR1 is LGHDT and CDR2 is YNNKEL (reference sequence). CDR3 protein: CASSQAASGYNEQFF. The CDR3 region has the DNA TGTGCCAGCAGCCAAGCGGCTAGCGGCTACAATGAGCAGTTCTTC.

Comments on this clone: The same CDR3 can be traced to other DNA sequences in this sample. The chain uses TRBV30 and TRBJ1-5; D is unclear. This CDR3 contains 13 residues. The germline V gene has CDR1 GTSNPN and CDR2 SVGIG (reference sequence). With 0 bases removed from V and 4 bases from J, the gap between germline ends came to 7 bases. This chain's CDR3 is CAWSVSGNQPQHF. DNA for the CDR3: TGTGCCTGGAGTGTATCCGGGAATCAGCCCCAGCATTTT.

The chain combines TRBV28 with TRBJ2-3; D gene unclear. CDR1 and CDR2 from the germline V gene are MDHEN and SYDVKM. The CDR3 has 16 amino acids. Trimming left V 10 bases short and J 2 bases short, with 22 bases between. The CDR3 here is CATSPWGQVFTDTQYF. The CDR3, as DNA: TGTGCCACCTCGCCCTGGGGTCAGGTTTTCACAGATACGCAGTATTTT.

The chain recombines TRBV5-1 with TRBJ1-2; 8 bases line up with TRBD1. The CDR3 is made up of 15 amino acids. The ends lost 0 bases at V and 4 bases at J; junction bases unmatched: 5. Germline values: CDR1 SGHRS, CDR2 YFSETQ. The CDR3 DNA reads as TGCGCCAGCAGCTTGGGACAGGGGTATAGCTATGGCTACACCTTC. Protein product: CASSLGQGYSYGYTF.

This clone was observed once. The J gene is TRBJ1-3, the V gene TRBV2; D gene uncertain. Trimming shortened V by 6 bases and J by 0 bases, and 9 bases separated the two germline ends. Per the germline V gene, CDR1 is SNHLY and CDR2 is FYNNEI. This CDR3 contains 14 residues. CDR3 region: CASRTGRSGNTIYF. The CDR3 nucleotides read TGTGCCAGCAGAACGGGCCGCTCTGGAAACACCATATATTTT. Looking up the rest from reference TRBV2 and TRBJ1-3 gives the full variable domain: EPEVTQTPSHQVTQMGQEVILRCVPISNHLYFYWYRQILGQKVEFLVSFYNNEISEKSEIFDDQFSVERPDGSNFTLKIRSTKLEDSAMYFCASRTGRSGNTIYFGEGSWLTVV.

This chain connects TRBV6-5 to TRBJ1-1; D is unresolved. CDR3 size: 11 residues. The ends were cut back, 5 bases at V and 2 bases at J, with 3 bases in the middle. Germline values: CDR1 MNHEY, CDR2 SVGAGI. CDR3 nucleotide sequence: TGTGCCAGCAGTCATAACACTGAAGCTTTCTTT. Its translation: CASSHNTEAFF.

Concerning this clone itself: The junction does not match germline at one end; this may be a read error. The chain carries TRBV7-2 and TRBJ2-7; D is perhaps TRBD2 (6 bases). Germline CDR1 reads SGHTA; CDR2 reads FQGNSA. This CDR3 has 14 residues. CDR3 protein: CASTLGLGGYEQYF. The CDR3 bases are TGTGCCAGCACCTTAGGACTGGGAGGCTACGAGCAGTACTTC.

V usage is TRBV18 and J usage is TRBJ2-2, with D possibly called TRBD1 or TRBD2 (7 bases each). Trimming pared 1 base from V and 5 bases from J, leaving 11 bases between. CDR1 is KGHSH, CDR2 LQKENI, per germline. The CDR3 runs 15 residues. DNA of the CDR3: TGTGCCAGCTCACCACGCCAGGGGGGGACCGGGGAGCTGTTTTTT. Its protein is CASSPRQGGTGELFF.